This section outlines one T cell receptor (beta chain) sequence together with its context. The antigen is unknown. Unmatched junction bases numbered 7, after V lost 5 bases and J lost 2 bases. The germline V gene has CDR1 MNHEY and CDR2 SVGAGI. The CDR3 runs to 15 residues. Donors consisted of healthy bone marrow donors. The data stem from a study of cytomegalovirus exposure and HLA in healthy donors. As for the study in general: An earlier analysis found 117 million unique TCR beta sequences from approximately 190 million T cells. Notes on the study in general: Associated with HLA alleles at 0.05 false discovery rate in a later analysis were 16,951 TCR beta sequences. Presence/absence results assume similar sequencing depth per donor, which may not hold.

Amplification used 60 Vbeta primers and 13 Jbeta primers. The data were produced by immunoSEQ multiplex PCR, yet TCRdb's version contains in-frame clones alone and is incomplete. Among 180,000 or so clones listed, around 75% were seen once. The material sequenced was PBMCs. This chain uses TRBV6-5 with TRBJ1-1, with 8 bases identical to TRBD1. The sequence was collected from a male donor in good health and CMV-seronegative. The DNA for the CDR3 is TGTGCCAGCAGTCACGGGACAGGTGGAAACACTGAAGCTTTCTTT. As protein: CASSHGTGGNTEAFF.